This T cell receptor (beta chain) appears in the sequencing data of a study of beta chain features in type 1 diabetes. Findings and limits, study-wide: Patients with type 1 diabetes showed fewer VDJ junction insertions and more deletions. Moderate yet significant TCRB CDR3 shortening was seen in Type 1 diabetes patients in all four CD4+ subsets.

The CDR3 spans 16 residues. The ends were cut back, 2 bases at V and 0 bases at J, with 8 bases in the middle. The germline gives CDR1 SGHTA, CDR2 FQGNSA. As every portion of the isolated RNA was reverse transcribed, the sequencing read expressed TCRB transcripts. Assay: immunoSEQ multiplex PCR; the TCRdb copy retains only in-frame clones and omits some. The data show about 450,000 clones, approximately 10% seen once. This clone was detected a few times. Its specificity is not known. The rearrangement links TRBV7-2 to TRBJ2-6, with D hard to call. The sequencing input was naive CD4+ T cells from blood. The receptor comes from a woman aged 18-29 years in good health. CDR3 in DNA: TGTGCCAGCAGCTTAAAGGGTACCTCTGGGGCCAACGTCCTGACTTTC. It encodes CASSLKGTSGANVLTF.